This T cell receptor beta chain originates from a study of blood T cells in healthy people across ages. Background on the study: Template switching picked up about one barcoded beta molecule for each two T cells.

The CDR3 has 14 residues. V gave up 0 bases and J gave up 1 base, with 6 bases separating them. CDR1 is ENHRY, CDR2 SYGVKD, per germline. Each sample gave at least 6.5 million isolated PBMCs. A minimum of 6 micrograms of total RNA was extracted per sample. A second about 7 to 12 cycle PCR used barcoded and J-beta primers. TCRdb fed the 5' RACE reads into MiXCR, producing one record per CDR3 protein. Among some 780,000 distinct CDR3 sequences listed, more than 50% were seen once. The genes are TRBV10-3 and TRBJ1-1, with no clear D. The sample consisted of blood. The origin of this receptor is a man aged 40-49 years in good health. CDR3 amino acids: CAISESGANTEAFF. The CDR3 DNA is TGTGCCATCAGTGAGTCTGGAGCGAACACTGAAGCTTTCTTT.